This T cell receptor (beta chain) was sequenced in a study of blood T cell repertoires in COVID-19. This CDR3 comprises 13 residues. In germline, CDR1 is SGHAT, CDR2 FQNNGV. Trimming took 3 bases from V and 7 from J, leaving 12 bases between them. The study drew participants aged about 18 to 89 years from 24 US areas. The table came from immunoSEQ multiplex PCR; TCRdb's copy has only in-frame clones and leaves some out. The top ten clones hold 15% to 20% of a sample with about 150,000 clones, around 80% of them seen once. This TCR derives from a woman aged 65 to 85 in a cohort exposed to, infected with or recovered from COVID-19 (not recorded which). The gene calls are TRBV11-2 and TRBJ1-1; D is unclear. Sequenced: PBMCs or T cells enriched from blood (not recorded which). CDR3 in amino acids: CASSFTGRVEAFF. The CDR3 DNA sequence: TGTGCCAGCAGCTTCACTGGGCGCGTTGAAGCTTTCTTT.